This is a list of T cell receptor beta chains from one sample in a study of T cells in Graves' hyperthyroidism and ophthalmopathy. TCRdb reanalysed the multiplex PCR reads using MiXCR and keeps one entry per CDR3 protein. Found here are hundreds of thousands of distinct CDR3 sequences, around 42% of them singletons; the top ten hold 8% to 8.5%. Material: peripheral blood or thyroid tissue (not recorded which). These receptors were obtained from a woman aged 18 to 35 with Graves' hyperthyroidism. Both conserved end residues are part of each CDR3. D genes are given only for firm matches. Clone size, where shown, is once, few, many, or a class for clones that have expanded.

few,TRBV7-9,-,TRBJ1-1,CASSRAGFAEAFF,TGTGCCAGCAGCCGAGCTGGGTTCGCTGAAGCTTTCTTT
many,TRBV7-2,TRBD1,TRBJ2-5,CASSTLDRGRETQYF,TGTGCCAGCAGCACACTCGACAGGGGGCGTGAGACCCAGTACTTC
few,TRBV10-3,-,TRBJ1-4,CAISEGSNEKLFF,TGTGCCATCAGTGAGGGCAGTAATGAAAAACTGTTTTTT
-,TRBV2,-,TRBJ1-6,CASSTGPSIYNSPLHF,TGTGCCAGCAGCACCGGGCCCTCGATCTATAATTCACCCCTCCACTTT
many,TRBV12-3/TRBV12-4,-,TRBJ2-5,CASRAGLQETQYF,TGTGCCAGCAGGGCGGGTCTCCAAGAGACCCAGTACTTC
-,TRBV20-1,TRBD2,TRBJ2-7,CSARPRLATQNEQYF,TGCAGTGCTAGGCCCAGACTAGCTACTCAGAACGAGCAGTACTTC
few,TRBV20-1,TRBD1,TRBJ1-2,CSASDRRGDGYTF,TGCAGTGCTTCGGACAGGCGGGGGGATGGCTACACCTTC
many,TRBV7-2,-,TRBJ1-4,CASSTAWSTNEKLFF,TGTGCCAGCAGCACTGCTTGGTCAACTAATGAAAAACTGTTTTTT
-,TRBV25-1,-,TRBJ1-1,CASRSGGMNTEAFF,TGTGCCAGCAGGTCCGGGGGAATGAACACTGAAGCTTTCTTT
-,TRBV20-1,TRBD2,TRBJ2-7,CSARTSGREYEQYF,TGCAGTGCTAGGACTAGCGGGAGGGAATACGAGCAGTACTTC
-,TRBV2,-,TRBJ2-7,CASMQTYEQYF,TGTGCCAGCATGCAGACCTACGAGCAGTACTTC
-,TRBV7-9,-,TRBJ2-7,CASSLETVSYEQYF,TGTGCCAGCAGCTTAGAGACTGTCTCCTACGAGCAGTACTTC
-,TRBV24-1,-,TRBJ1-1,CATSDRANAEAFF,TGTGCCACCAGTGACCGGGCCAACGCTGAAGCTTTCTTT
-,TRBV7-9,TRBD1,TRBJ1-6,CASSSAAGTANSPLHF,TGTGCCAGCAGCAGCGCGGCCGGGACAGCCAATTCACCCCTCCACTTT
-,TRBV20-1,-,TRBJ2-7,CSATQDSSIYEQYF,TGCAGTGCCACACAGGACAGTTCAATCTACGAGCAGTACTTC
once,TRBV7-2,-,TRBJ1-5,CASGRPDSNQPQHF,TGTGCCAGCGGGAGACCGGATAGCAATCAGCCCCAGCATTTT
few,TRBV7-9,TRBD2,TRBJ2-7,CASSLGLAGAHEQYF,TGTGCCAGCAGTTTAGGACTAGCGGGAGCCCACGAGCAGTACTTC
-,TRBV2,-,TRBJ1-2,CASSNTGRNGYTF,TGTGCCAGCAGTAATACAGGGAGGAATGGCTACACCTTC
-,TRBV24-1,TRBD1,TRBJ2-5,CVTSDARGLTQYF,TGTGTCACCAGTGATGCCAGGGGGTTGACCCAGTACTTC
-,TRBV9,-,TRBJ1-6,CASSLFGGDNSPLHF,TGTGCCAGCAGCTTGTTTGGGGGTGATAATTCACCCCTCCACTTT
-,TRBV7-3,-,TRBJ2-7,CASSPRSGGTSYEQYF,TGTGCCAGCAGCCCCCGTTCGGGCGGGACCTCCTACGAGCAGTACTTC
many,TRBV24-1,-,TRBJ2-2,CATSDPGTGNTGELFF,TGTGCCACCAGTGATCCCGGGACGGGGAACACCGGGGAGCTGTTTTTT
-,TRBV11-2,-,TRBJ2-5,CASSRREIQYF,TGTGCCAGCAGCCGGAGGGAGATCCAGTACTTC
once,TRBV29-1,-,TRBJ2-7,CSGRKGVEQYF,TGCAGCGGCCGTAAAGGGGTCGAGCAGTACTTC
many,TRBV24-1,-,TRBJ2-7,CATSDPTSRGYEQYF,TGTGCCACCAGTGACCCGACTAGTCGGGGATACGAGCAGTACTTC
few,TRBV19,-,TRBJ1-5,CASRRDKPSNQPQHF,TGTGCCAGTAGGAGGGACAAACCCAGCAATCAGCCCCAGCATTTT
-,TRBV25-1,-,TRBJ1-3,CASSEWKTADENTIYF,TGTGCCAGCAGTGAATGGAAGACAGCGGATGAAAACACCATATATTTT
-,TRBV25-1,-,TRBJ1-1,CADSGENTEAFF,TGTGCCGACAGTGGGGAGAACACTGAAGCTTTCTTT
many,TRBV5-1,-,TRBJ1-3,CASSLEDQGNTIYF,TGCGCCAGCAGCTTGGAGGACCAGGGAAACACCATATATTTT
-,TRBV6-5,-,TRBJ2-5,CASSPYRVETQYF,TGTGCCAGCAGCCCGTACAGGGTAGAGACCCAGTACTTC
once,TRBV7-3,-,TRBJ1-5,CASRLLLANQPQHF,TGTGCCAGCAGACTACTCCTAGCTAACCAGCCCCAGCATTTT
many,TRBV7-6,TRBD1,TRBJ2-7,CASSDSRDRGYEQYF,TGTGCCAGCAGCGATAGCCGGGACAGGGGCTACGAGCAGTACTTC
-,TRBV2,-,TRBJ2-4,CASVQVLAKNIQYF,TGTGCCAGCGTACAGGTTCTTGCCAAAAACATTCAGTACTTC
many,TRBV19,TRBD1,TRBJ2-6,CASSLRTGGANVLTF,TGTGCCAGTAGTCTGCGGACAGGTGGGGCCAACGTCCTGACTTTC
-,TRBV15,TRBD1,TRBJ1-3,CATSTRTGGYTIYF,TGTGCCACCAGCACTAGGACAGGGGGATACACCATATATTTT
once,TRBV24-1,-,TRBJ1-1,CATSAGKKGWGKYEAFF,TGTGCCACCAGTGCCGGGAAAAAGGGCTGGGGAAAATATGAAGCTTTCTTT
few,TRBV2,-,TRBJ1-6,CASSEGLNSPLHF,TGTGCCAGCAGTGAGGGGTTAAATTCACCCCTCCACTTT
-,TRBV19,TRBD1,TRBJ2-5,CASSQDRTGAGMNQETQYF,TGCGCCAGCAGCCAAGATAGGACAGGGGCGGGGATGAACCAAGAGACCCAGTACTTC
once,TRBV10-3,-,TRBJ2-7,CASSTRGTTDYEQYF,TGTGCCAGCAGTACCAGGGGTACCACGGACTACGAGCAGTACTTC
few,TRBV20-1,-,TRBJ2-5,CSANQVGRVVETQYF,TGCAGTGCAAACCAGGTCGGGAGAGTTGTAGAGACCCAGTACTTC
many,TRBV15,-,TRBJ2-2,CATSRADSAPGELFF,TGTGCCACCAGCAGAGCGGACAGTGCACCGGGGGAGCTGTTTTTT
few,TRBV10-3,-,TRBJ2-3,CAIRTATTDTQYF,TGTGCCATCAGAACAGCTACCACAGATACGCAGTATTTT
few,TRBV20-1,TRBD1,TRBJ1-5,CSARPGGSNQPQHF,TGCAGTGCTAGACCAGGGGGTTCCAATCAGCCCCAGCATTTT
-,TRBV25-1,TRBD2,TRBJ2-7,CASSGTTRWQYF,TGTGCCAGTAGCGGGACTACCCGTTGGCAGTACTTC
few,TRBV24-1,TRBD2,TRBJ2-5,CATGLAGGETQYF,TGTGCCACCGGACTAGCGGGAGGAGAGACCCAGTACTTC